This TCR beta chain was observed in a study of shared clonotypes between healthy human individuals. As for the study in general: Three plates were used per donor for CD4 naive, three for CD4 memory, two for CD8 naive and one for CD8 memory.

Note on this clone: Its antigen is unknown.

Study results and limitations: It was observed that 5% to 6% of naive CD4 clonotypes were shared across a few donors.

Germline V gives CDR1 MGHDK, CDR2 SYGVNS. The V gene lost 1 base and the J gene lost 5 bases, with 8 bases spanning the gap. The CDR3 extends over 13 amino acids. It was at deep level that the assay was run. TCRdb's copy holds only in-frame clones and misses some; the assay was immunoSEQ multiplex PCR. The sample lists about 1.1 million clones; approximately 78% were seen once. Sequencing was carried out using memory CD4+ T cells from PBMCs. Indicated subset: CD45RA-negative fraction. This clonotype originated in a man in his late teens or twenties in good health. Some clones in this sample may be carry-over from other donors' samples. The chain combines TRBV25-1 with TRBJ1-2, with no clear D. The CDR3 nucleotides read TGTGCCAGCAGTGAATCGGCCGAGTATGGCTACACCTTC. Its protein product is CASSESAEYGYTF.